This entry lists 30 T cell receptor beta chains sequenced from one sample in a study of PD-1 blockade in classical Hodgkin lymphoma. Relapses following autologous stem cell transplantation were seen in all patients, with brentuximab vedotin exposure varying. The data were produced by immunoSEQ multiplex PCR, yet TCRdb's version contains in-frame clones alone and is incomplete. The sample contains 45,000 to 55,000 clones, approximately 81% of which appear only once. The sample was peripheral blood mononuclear cells (PBMCs), taken at baseline. The receptors were gathered from a human donor with classical Hodgkin lymphoma.

The gene calls are TRBV19 and TRBJ1-1; a weak D match, TRBD1 (5 bases). The CDR3 runs 14 residues. V lost 3 bases and J lost 7, with 15 bases in between. The germline V gene encodes CDR1 LNHDA and CDR2 SQIVND (reference sequence). CDR3 in DNA: TGTGCCAGTAGTATCTCAGGGTTAGACGGTGAAGCTTTCTTT. It specifies CASSISGLDGEAFF.

The chain joins TRBV19 to TRBJ2-3, with D perhaps assigned TRBD1 or TRBD2 (5 bases each). CDR1 is LNHDA, CDR2 SQIVND, per germline (reference sequence). CDR3 length equals 18 residues. CDR3 amino acids: CVRGLGSKRTPRTDTQYF. DNA for the CDR3: TGTGTCCGAGGCCTGGGGTCCAAGCGGACACCGCGCACAGATACGCAGTATTTT.

This chain links TRBV7-2 with TRBJ2-3, with TRBD1 matching over 8 bases. CDR3 length equals 14 residues. Looked up from germline, CDR1 is SGHTA and CDR2 is FQGNSA. Unmatched junction bases numbered 5, after V lost 4 bases and J lost 5 bases. The DNA for the CDR3 is TGTGCCAGCAGCTGGGACAGGTCGAGAGATACGCAGTATTTT. Protein sequence: CASSWDRSRDTQYF.

The chain links TRBV6-5 to TRBJ2-4, with a possible D match to TRBD2 (5 bases). Germline CDR1 MNHEY, CDR2 SVGAGI. The V end lost 6 bases, the J end lost 9 bases, and 15 bases lay between the germline ends. The CDR3 is made up of 13 amino acids. CDR3 sequence: CASSGEARRIQYF. For the CDR3, the DNA is TGTGCCAGCAGCGGGGAAGCGAGACGCATTCAGTACTTC.

The rearrangement links TRBV30 to TRBJ2-7; D gene ambiguous. The CDR3 is made up of 13 amino acids. CDR1 and CDR2 from the germline V gene are GTSNPN and SVGIG (reference sequence). V was shortened by 0 bases and J by 9 bases, with 15 bases between the two germline ends. The CDR3: CAWSVVVSSGQYF. The CDR3 DNA follows: TGTGCCTGGAGTGTAGTAGTTTCTTCCGGGCAGTACTTC.

The chain combines TRBV29-1 with TRBJ2-3, with 9 bases identical to TRBD2. The CDR3 is made up of 17 amino acids. V gave up 4 bases and J gave up 2 bases; unmatched junction bases: 13. CDR1 is SQVTM, CDR2 ANQGSEA, per germline. The CDR3, as DNA: TGCAGCGTTGCTAGACCTCCGAGCGGGAGGAACACAGATACGCAGTATTTT. Its protein is CSVARPPSGRNTDTQYF.

The gene calls are TRBV7-2 and TRBJ2-1; the match to TRBD2 covers 9 bases. The CDR3 spans 16 residues. Germline V lookup: CDR1 SGHTA, CDR2 FQGNSA. V shed 4 bases, J shed 4 bases, and the junction held 8 bases outside the gene matches. The CDR3 DNA is TGTGCCAGCAGCTCCTTGGGGCTAGCGGGATACAATGAGCAGTTCTTC. Protein product: CASSSLGLAGYNEQFF.

The rearrangement joins TRBV7-9 to TRBJ1-2; tentative D call: TRBD1 (5 bases). The CDR3 extends over 14 amino acids. The V gene's germline CDR1 is SEHNR and CDR2 FQNEAQ (reference sequence). V was trimmed by 6 bases and J by 6 bases, leaving 17 bases between them. The CDR3 DNA reads as TGTGCCAGCAGTAGATCCGGGACGAATAATGGCTACACCTTC. This codes for CASSRSGTNNGYTF.

V gene TRBV2 combines with J gene TRBJ2-3; D is undetermined. Trimming cost V 2 bases and J 6 bases, with 3 bases left between them. Per the germline V gene, CDR1 is SNHLY and CDR2 is FYNNEI. The CDR3 extends over 11 amino acids. The CDR3, as DNA: TGTGCCAGCAGTGAAAGGGATACGCAGTATTTT. Translating gives CASSERDTQYF. Supplemented by reference TRBV2 and TRBJ2-3, the full variable domain reads EPEVTQTPSHQVTQMGQEVILRCVPISNHLYFYWYRQILGQKVEFLVSFYNNEISEKSEIFDDQFSVERPDGSNFTLKIRSTKLEDSAMYFCASSERDTQYFGPGTRLTVL.

The DNA of the CDR3 is TGTGCCAGCAGTCCCTCGAGCGGGAACGAGCAGTACTTC. Protein: CASSPSSGNEQYF. This chain links TRBV6-6 with TRBJ2-7; 7 bases agree with TRBD2. J gave up 5 bases and V 5 bases, and 6 bases lay outside the gene matches. The V gene's germline CDR1 is MNHNY and CDR2 SVGAGI (reference sequence). The CDR3 length is 13 residues.

The chain combines TRBV28 with TRBJ2-7; D remains ambiguous. The CDR3 is made up of 11 amino acids. CDR1 and CDR2 from the germline V gene are MDHEN and SYDVKM. The germline V and J ends were trimmed by 7 bases and 4 bases, with 8 bases remaining between them. The CDR3, as DNA: TGTGCCAGCAATTGGGGTTACGAGCAGTACTTC. The encoded protein is CASNWGYEQYF.

This clone was counted a single time. This sequence joins TRBV9 and TRBJ1-2; 7 nucleotides agree with TRBD1. The V gene's germline CDR1 is SGDLS and CDR2 YYNGEE. This CDR3 comprises 15 residues. With 4 bases clipped from V and 5 bases from J, the junction kept 11 bases outside the gene matches. The CDR3 coding sequence is TGTGCCAGCAGCCCCGGGACAGCTTCCTTGTATGGCTACACCTTC. The encoded protein is CASSPGTASLYGYTF.

A few counts support this clone. The J gene is TRBJ1-4, the V gene TRBV7-2; D unclear. Trimming stripped 0 bases from V and 7 bases from J, with 12 bases between. The CDR3 sequence is 15 residues long. Germline V gives CDR1 SGHTA, CDR2 FQGNSA. CDR3: CASSLAGTVGEKLFF. CDR3 nucleotide sequence: TGTGCCAGCAGCTTAGCGGGCACGGTCGGTGAAAAACTGTTTTTT.

In the case of this clone: The sample has other DNA sequences that encode this CDR3 too. This sequence joins TRBV18 and TRBJ2-5; no firm D call. The germline V gene encodes CDR1 KGHSH and CDR2 LQKENI. V lost 2 bases to trimming and J lost 3 bases, with 1 base between them. The CDR3 length is 11 residues. The CDR3 loop is CASSPEETQYF. CDR3 coding DNA: TGTGCCAGCTCACCAGAAGAGACCCAGTACTTC.

This rearrangement joins TRBV19 to TRBJ2-7; 9 positions agree with TRBD2. V shed 7 bases and J 2 bases; nucleotides not matched to a gene: 9. The germline V gene encodes CDR1 LNHDA and CDR2 SQIVND (reference sequence). The CDR3 runs 15 residues. Written as DNA, the CDR3 is TGTGCCAGTACCCCCGGGTCTAGCGGGGCCTACGAGCAGTACTTC. It encodes CASTPGSSGAYEQYF.

The chain is built from TRBV27 and TRBJ2-5, with 7 bases that match TRBD2. CDR1 and CDR2 from the germline V gene are MNHEY and SMNVEV (reference sequence). This CDR3 has 14 amino acids. V gave up 3 bases and J gave up 5 bases; unmatched junction bases: 6. CDR3: CASSFRLGGETQYF. DNA for the CDR3: TGTGCCAGCAGTTTTCGACTGGGGGGGGAGACCCAGTACTTC.

The rearrangement uses TRBV5-1 and TRBJ1-3, with D perhaps TRBD1 (6 bases). This CDR3 contains 16 residues. V was shortened by 0 bases and J by 3 bases, with 13 bases between the two germline ends. Germline V gene sequence: CDR1 SGHRS, CDR2 YFSETQ. The CDR3 DNA sequence: TGCGCCAGCAGCTTGGGGGGGCCCTTGTATGGAAACACCATATATTTT. Protein sequence: CASSLGGPLYGNTIYF.

This clone occurred once. The germline gene is not matched at one end of the junction; a read error may be the cause. The chain carries TRBV7-7 and TRBJ2-2; D is perhaps TRBD2 (5 bases). The germline gives CDR1 SSHAT, CDR2 FNYEAQ (reference sequence). The CDR3 has 15 residues. The chain's CDR3 is CASSFGGLNTGELFF. The CDR3, as DNA: TGTGCTAGCAGCTTTGGAGGACTTAACACCGGGGAGCTGTTTTTT.

This clone has only one observation. The DNA is omitted, as the CDR3 cannot be located on it reliably, and the CDR3 follows TCRdb's listing. This chain links TRBV7-2 with TRBJ2-1; the DNA was not used to check the table's D call, TRBD2. Germline-derived CDR1 and CDR2 are SGHTA and FQGNSA. Both ends counted, the CDR3 spans 16 residues. CDR3 sequence: CASSLGWGSGSQDPFF.

CDR3 sequence: CASTAGAGQFF. The CDR3 DNA reads as TGTGCCAGCACTGCCGGGGCAGGGCAGTTCTTC. This chain joins TRBV6-5 and TRBJ2-1, with D possibly called TRBD1 or TRBD2 (5 bases each). In germline, CDR1 is MNHEY, CDR2 SVGAGI. The CDR3 covers 11 residues. V was cut by 7 bases and J by 12 bases, with 13 bases left in between.

The V gene is TRBV28, the J gene TRBJ2-5, with TRBD1 matching 12 bases. CDR3 length: 16 amino acids. Per the germline V gene, CDR1 is MDHEN and CDR2 is SYDVKM. V lost 4 bases, J lost 4 bases, and 7 bases stayed unmatched. The CDR3 coding sequence is TGTGCCAGCAGTTCAACCGGGACAGGGGGCGGAGAGACCCAGTACTTC. This translates into CASSSTGTGGGETQYF.

CDR3 DNA sequence: TGTGCCAGCAGTACCGGAACCTACGAGCAGTACGTC. It specifies CASSTGTYEQYV. The chain joins TRBV2 to TRBJ2-7, with D unclear. This CDR3 spans 12 amino acids. Germline V gene data show CDR1 as SNHLY and CDR2 as FYNNEI. The germline V and J ends were trimmed by 5 bases and 2 bases, with 7 bases remaining between them.

This clone appeared a few times. The chain joins TRBV6-5 to TRBJ2-7; D is undetermined. This CDR3 contains 13 residues. Germline V gene data show CDR1 as MNHEY and CDR2 as SVGAGI. Trimming removed 3 bases from V and 7 bases from J, with 13 bases in between. The CDR3 loop is CASSYSGLGEQYV. The CDR3, as DNA: TGTGCCAGCAGTTATTCCGGGTTGGGGGAGCAGTACGTC.

J is TRBJ1-1 and V is TRBV18, with 7 positions matching TRBD1. The CDR3 is made up of 16 amino acids. The V gene end was trimmed by 3 bases and the J gene end by 0 bases; junction bases not matched to a gene: 7. Germline-derived CDR1 and CDR2 are KGHSH and LQKENI. The CDR3, as DNA: TGTGCCAGCTCACCCTGGGACAGACAGATGAACACTGAAGCTTTCTTT. It is translated as CASSPWDRQMNTEAFF.

The chain couples TRBV18 to TRBJ2-5; D remains unclear. Per the germline V gene, CDR1 is KGHSH and CDR2 is LQKENI. The CDR3 contains 13 residues. Trimming shortened V by 3 bases and J by 1 base, and 6 bases separated the two germline ends. This CDR3 reads CASSPSPQETQYF. The CDR3, as DNA: TGTGCCAGCTCACCTTCACCCCAAGAGACCCAGTACTTC.

The chain carries TRBV27 and TRBJ2-1; 12 nucleotides agree with TRBD2. Trimming at V came to 7 bases and at J to 8 bases, leaving 15 bases not matched to a gene. The CDR3 contains 17 residues. CDR1 and CDR2 from the germline V gene are MNHEY and SMNVEV (reference sequence). CDR3 residues: CASKPWGLAGGYDEQFF. CDR3 nucleotide sequence: TGTGCCAGCAAACCGTGGGGGCTAGCGGGAGGGTACGATGAGCAGTTCTTC.

This clone was seen a handful of times. The chain has TRBV7-9 and TRBJ1-2; TRBD1 might be the D (5 bases). CDR1 is SEHNR, CDR2 FQNEAQ, per germline (reference sequence). The CDR3 is made up of 14 amino acids. Trimming pared 5 bases from V and 5 bases from J, leaving 15 bases between. This chain's CDR3 is CASSAPGLEYGYTF. In nucleotides, the CDR3 is TGTGCCAGCAGCGCCCCGGGACTAGAGTATGGCTACACCTTC. Combining the CDR3 with reference TRBV7-9 and TRBJ1-2 gives the whole variable domain DTGVSQNPRHKITKRGQNVTFRCDPISEHNRLYWYRQTLGQGPEFLTYFQNEAQLEKSRLLSDRFSAERPKGSFSTLEIQRTEQGDSAMYLCASSAPGLEYGYTFGSGTRLTVV.

This clone was detected a few times. The chain links TRBV11-3 to TRBJ2-1, with 10 bases lining up with TRBD1. After removal of 3 bases from V and 7 bases from J, the junction contained 15 bases not matched to a gene. The CDR3 consists of 18 residues. Germline CDR1 is SGHNT and CDR2 is YENEEA. CDR3 coding DNA: TGTGCCAGCAGCTTGACTCAATCTGGGACAGGGGCCGGGAATGAGCAGTTCTTC. Translating it yields CASSLTQSGTGAGNEQFF.

V gene TRBV4-2 combines with J gene TRBJ2-3; D is uncertain. The germline V and J ends were trimmed by 4 bases and 2 bases, with 16 bases remaining between them. CDR1 LGHNA and CDR2 YNFKEQ come from the germline V gene. The CDR3 is made up of 16 amino acids. This chain's CDR3 is CASSPRTQDFTDTQYF. CDR3 nucleotides: TGTGCCAGCAGCCCCAGGACCCAAGACTTCACAGATACGCAGTATTTT.

The chain has TRBV4-3 and TRBJ2-1, with 8 bases that match TRBD2. Germline V gene lookup returns CDR1 LGHNA and CDR2 YSLEER. CDR3 length: 17 residues. V gave up 0 bases and J gave up 0 bases; unmatched junction bases: 4. The CDR3 reads CASSQDPSGSSYNEQFF. The CDR3 DNA sequence: TGCGCCAGCAGCCAAGATCCGAGCGGGAGCTCCTACAATGAGCAGTTCTTC.